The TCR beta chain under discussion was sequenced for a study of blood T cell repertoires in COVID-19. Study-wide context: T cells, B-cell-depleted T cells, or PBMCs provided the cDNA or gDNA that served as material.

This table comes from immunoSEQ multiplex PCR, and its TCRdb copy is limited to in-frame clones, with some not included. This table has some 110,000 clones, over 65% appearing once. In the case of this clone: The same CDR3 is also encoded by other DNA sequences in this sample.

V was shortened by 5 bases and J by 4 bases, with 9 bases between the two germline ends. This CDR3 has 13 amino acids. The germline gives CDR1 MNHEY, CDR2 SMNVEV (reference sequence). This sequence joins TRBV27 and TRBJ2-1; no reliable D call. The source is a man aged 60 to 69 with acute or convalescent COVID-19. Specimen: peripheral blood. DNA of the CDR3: TGTGCCAGCAGTCTGACTCGTTACAATGAGCAGTTCTTC. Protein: CASSLTRYNEQFF.